The 18 T cell receptor beta chains presented below share a single source sample, sequenced in a study of blood T cell repertoires in COVID-19. Profiled with immunoSEQ multiplex PCR; TCRdb holds only in-frame clones, not every one. The top ten hold approximately 7% of the sample, which has over 300,000 clones, roughly 89% seen once. Sample: peripheral blood. The receptors come from a man aged 18 to 30 with active or convalescent COVID-19.

The chain combines TRBV5-6 with TRBJ2-1; D perhaps matches TRBD2 (6 bases). The ends were cut back, 4 bases at V and 9 bases at J, with 14 bases in the middle. Germline-derived CDR1 and CDR2 are SGHDT and YYEEEE. This CDR3 comprises 13 residues. CDR3 in amino acids: CASSPNRGSEQFF. As DNA, the CDR3 is TGTGCCAGCAGCCCCAACCGGGGGAGTGAGCAGTTCTTC.

The V gene is TRBV5-6, the J gene TRBJ2-1; 16 bases fit TRBD2. Germline values: CDR1 SGHDT, CDR2 YYEEEE. The CDR3 loop spans 16 amino acids. J gave up 7 bases and V 2 bases, and 3 bases lay outside the gene matches. Here the CDR3 DNA reads TGTGCCAGCAGCTTAGGGACTAGCGGGGGGGCGAATGAGCAGTTCTTC. Its protein product is CASSLGTSGGANEQFF. The variable domain in full, completed from reference TRBV5-6 and TRBJ2-1, reads DAGVTQSPTHLIKTRGQQVTLRCSPKSGHDTVSWYQQALGQGPQFIFQYYEEEERQRGNFPDRFSGHQFPNYSSELNVNALLLGDSALYLCASSLGTSGGANEQFFGPGTRLTVL.

The rearrangement uses TRBV19 and TRBJ1-1; 9 bases map to TRBD1. The V and J ends lost 3 bases and 6 bases, in that order; junction bases with no gene match: 8. The CDR3 has 15 amino acids. Germline V gene lookup returns CDR1 LNHDA and CDR2 SQIVND (reference sequence). The CDR3 DNA is TGTGCCAGTAGTATTTCCGACAGGGGGGACTCTGAAGCTTTCTTT. Encoded protein: CASSISDRGDSEAFF.

This rearrangement joins TRBV6-6 to TRBJ1-2; tentatively, D is TRBD1 (6 bases). V was clipped by 2 bases and J by 6 bases, with 10 bases between them. Germline lookup yields CDR1 MNHNY and CDR2 SVGAGI (reference sequence). There are 13 residues in the CDR3. This chain's CDR3 is CASSYDTGNGYTF. The CDR3, as DNA: TGTGCCAGCAGTTACGACACAGGGAATGGCTACACCTTC.

This clone was seen once. As DNA, the CDR3 is TGTGCCAGCAGTACCTTCGTGCTGGACAGCTATGGCTACACCTTC. Its protein is CASSTFVLDSYGYTF. This chain connects TRBV6-5 to TRBJ1-2; maybe TRBD1 (6 bases). Germline V CDR1 and CDR2: MNHEY, SVGAGI. The ends were cut back, 5 bases at V and 4 bases at J, with 17 bases in the middle. This CDR3 is built from 15 residues.

This chain links TRBV7-6 with TRBJ1-1; perhaps TRBD1 as D (5 bases). Trimming pared 5 bases from V and 4 bases from J, leaving 14 bases between. Germline assignment: CDR1 SGHVS and CDR2 FNYEAQ. The CDR3 sequence is 14 residues long. CDR3 DNA sequence: TGTGCCAGCAGCCCCCAGATGCAGGGCACTGAAGCTTTCTTT. This sequence encodes CASSPQMQGTEAFF. Using reference TRBV7-6 and TRBJ1-1 for the parts outside the CDR3, the full variable domain is GAGVSQSPRYKVTKRGQDVALRCDPISGHVSLYWYRQALGQGPEFLTYFNYEAQQDKSGLPNDRFSAERPEGSISTLTIQRTEQRDSAMYRCASSPQMQGTEAFFGQGTRLTVV.

J is TRBJ2-3 and V is TRBV12-3 or TRBV12-4; 10 positions agree with TRBD2. CDR3 length: 13 amino acids. The trim removed 9 bases at V and 2 bases at J, leaving 2 bases unmatched. This CDR3 reads CASTSGITDTQYF. CDR3 DNA sequence: TGTGCCAGTACTAGCGGGATCACAGATACGCAGTATTTT.

The chain couples TRBV3-1 (or the pseudogene TRBV3-2) to TRBJ1-4, with D tentatively TRBD1 (6 bases). With 0 bases removed from V and 11 bases from J, the gap between germline ends came to 10 bases. CDR3 length: 13 amino acids. CDR1 is LGHDT, CDR2 YNNKEL, per germline (reference sequence). This CDR3 is CASSQEWGPKLFF. The CDR3 DNA follows: TGTGCCAGCAGCCAAGAATGGGGGCCCAAACTGTTTTTT.

V is TRBV4-1 and J is TRBJ2-7, with D perhaps matching TRBD2 (6 bases). Trimming cost V 2 bases and J 3 bases, with 11 bases left between them. This CDR3 contains 14 residues. From germline, CDR1 is MGHRA and CDR2 YSYEKL. The CDR3 loop reads CASSQPGTHYEQYF. DNA for the CDR3: TGCGCCAGCAGCCAACCCGGGACTCACTACGAGCAGTACTTC.

This chain links TRBV6-5 with TRBJ2-7, with a tentative D call TRBD2 (5 bases). The CDR3 contains 15 residues. V was cut by 6 bases and J by 3 bases, with 18 bases left in between. Germline loops: CDR1 MNHEY, CDR2 SVGAGI. The CDR3 loop is CASSRTSPKGYEQYF. In nucleotides, the CDR3 is TGTGCCAGCAGCCGGACTTCCCCGAAGGGCTACGAGCAGTACTTC.

The rearrangement joins TRBV18 to TRBJ2-1, with 12 positions matching TRBD2. V gave up 2 bases and J gave up 7 bases; unmatched junction bases: 9. The CDR3 is 17 amino acids. CDR1 and CDR2 from the germline V gene are KGHSH and LQKENI. The CDR3, as DNA: TGTGCCAGCTCACCAAGGACTAGCGGGATAAGTTGGAATGAGCAGTTCTTC. Residues: CASSPRTSGISWNEQFF.

This chain uses TRBV5-4 with TRBJ1-4; TRBD1 might be the D (5 bases). V was trimmed by 4 bases and J by 7 bases, leaving 11 bases between them. Looked up from germline, CDR1 is SGHNT and CDR2 is YYREEE (reference sequence). This CDR3 has 13 amino acids. The CDR3 spells CASSPPGVEKLFF. Written as DNA, the CDR3 is TGTGCCAGCAGCCCCCCGGGGGTTGAAAAACTGTTTTTT.

This clone came up once. This rearrangement joins TRBV2 to TRBJ2-3; the D gene is possibly TRBD2 (7 bases). Germline V gives CDR1 SNHLY, CDR2 FYNNEI. This CDR3 has 15 residues. The ends were cut back, 6 bases at V and 3 bases at J, with 16 bases in the middle. The CDR3 coding sequence is TGTGCCAGCAGCCCGGGGGGCCTCCGGACAGATACGCAGTATTTT. Protein: CASSPGGLRTDTQYF.

The V gene is TRBV7-9, the J gene TRBJ2-2; D might be TRBD2 (5 bases). Germline V CDR1 and CDR2: SEHNR, FQNEAQ (reference sequence). This CDR3 is 13 amino acids long. Trimming stripped 5 bases from V and 7 bases from J, with 11 bases between. The CDR3 loop is CASSPLAGGELFF. DNA of the CDR3: TGTGCCAGCAGCCCCCTAGCCGGCGGGGAGCTGTTTTTT.

This clone has a single count. The chain has TRBV4-2 and TRBJ2-3; 10 bases agree with TRBD2. This CDR3 contains 16 residues. J gave up 3 bases and V 3 bases, and 6 bases lay outside the gene matches. Germline CDR1 is LGHNA and CDR2 is YNFKEQ. Here the CDR3 DNA reads TGTGCCAGCAGCCAGCGTAGCGGGAGGACTACAGATACGCAGTATTTT. It codes for CASSQRSGRTTDTQYF.

The chain joins TRBV9 to TRBJ2-7; TRBD2 agrees at 10 bases. V was clipped by 4 bases and J by 5 bases; unmatched bases: 15. The germline CDR1 and CDR2 sequences are SGDLS and YYNGEE. The CDR3 length is 17 residues. Here the CDR3 reads CASSTEASGSRGDEQYF. CDR3 nucleotides: TGTGCCAGCAGCACAGAGGCTAGCGGGAGTAGAGGGGACGAGCAGTACTTC.

CDR3 region: CASSFKVGNRDTYEQYF. Written as DNA, the CDR3 is TGTGCCAGCAGCTTTAAAGTGGGGAACAGGGATACCTACGAGCAGTACTTC. This chain connects TRBV11-3 to TRBJ2-7, with D maybe TRBD1 (6 bases). The germline CDR1 and CDR2 sequences are SGHNT and YENEEA. The CDR3 sequence is 17 residues long. The ends were cut back, 3 bases at V and 2 bases at J, with 20 bases in the middle.

The sample holds one count of this clone. The chain has TRBV13 and TRBJ2-7; D possibly corresponds to TRBD2 (6 bases). This CDR3 is built from 15 residues. Trimming took off 5 bases at V and 4 bases at J, with 18 bases between the two ends. Germline V gene data show CDR1 as PRHDT and CDR2 as FYEKMQ (reference sequence). The CDR3 nucleotides are TGTGCCAGCAGCCGCAATACCCTAGCGTCTTACGAGCAGTACTTC. Translation gives CASSRNTLASYEQYF.